This T cell receptor beta chain was documented in a study of cytomegalovirus exposure and HLA in healthy donors. General study results and limits: Beyond CMV serostatus, there was no information to go on about immune exposure. It was assumed in the presence/absence analyses that sequencing depth was roughly uniform across donors. In a later analysis, at a false discovery rate of 0.05, roughly 18,000 TCR beta sequences were associated with HLA alleles. Cytomegalovirus-associated status was assigned to 164 TCR beta chains.

This clone was seen once. Its cognate antigen is unknown. J gave up 3 bases and V 3 bases, and 12 bases lay outside the gene matches. The germline CDR1 and CDR2 sequences are SNHLY and FYNNEI. CDR3 length: 17 amino acids. Use of 60 Vbeta and 13 Jbeta primers characterized the PCR. The assay was immunoSEQ multiplex PCR, and TCRdb's table has in-frame clones only and misses some. The sample lists 150,000 to 200,000 clones; approximately 67% were seen once. The chain carries TRBV2 and TRBJ2-5; 8 positions match TRBD2. This sequence was found in a woman between 18 and 29 years old in good health and CMV-seropositive. The sample was PBMCs. The CDR3 reads CASSDTRGGRDEETQYF. DNA of the CDR3: TGTGCCAGCAGTGACACACGGGGGGGCCGGGATGAAGAGACCCAGTACTTC.